These T cell receptor beta chains were read from a single sample in a study of regulatory T cells in long-lasting Graves disease. MiXCR, run by TCRdb on the multiplex PCR reads, gives a single entry per CDR3 protein. The data contain roughly 400,000 distinct CDR3 sequences, approximately 15% of them seen just once; the ten biggest clones take up over 7.5%. Separately, the same data were catalogued under a study of T cells in Graves' hyperthyroidism and ophthalmopathy.

Sequenced here: peripheral blood mononuclear cells (PBMCs), sampled at new diagnosis, from a patient treated with antithyroid drugs. Source of these receptors: a woman between 40 and 55 years old with Graves disease. CDR3s include the opening cysteine and the closing phenylalanine or tryptophan. D genes are given only for firm matches. Expanded clones get a size class; other rows say once, few or many, or leave the size out.

. TRBJ1-5 many TRBV2 CASEDTGTSPQHF TGTGCCAGCGAAGATACAGGGACATCACCCCAGCATTTT
TRBD1 TRBJ1-1 . TRBV20-1 CSAPGQGPNTEAFF TGCAGTGCACCAGGACAGGGACCAAACACTGAAGCTTTCTTT
. TRBJ2-7 . TRBV18 CASQRGGELGYEQYF TGTGCCAGCCAACGGGGCGGGGAGTTAGGATACGAGCAGTACTTC
. TRBJ2-2 many TRBV3-1 CASSQDPGARTGELFF TGTGCCAGCAGCCAAGATCCGGGGGCGCGCACCGGGGAGCTGTTTTTT
. TRBJ2-2 many TRBV7-2 CASSGYRTGELFF TGTGCCAGCAGCGGTTATCGCACCGGGGAGCTGTTTTTT
. TRBJ1-5 . TRBV19 CASSIEGRAGQPQHF TGTGCCAGTAGTATAGAGGGCAGGGCCGGACAGCCCCAGCATTTT
. TRBJ2-7 many TRBV19 CASTSGVGNEQYF TGTGCCAGCACCTCGGGAGTAGGAAACGAGCAGTACTTC
. TRBJ1-2 many TRBV12-3/TRBV12-4 CASSSTNNYGYTF TGTGCCAGCAGTTCGACAAACAACTATGGCTACACCTTC
. TRBJ1-1 few TRBV15 CATSTTANTEAFF TGTGCCACCAGCACCACAGCGAACACTGAAGCTTTCTTT
. TRBJ1-2 many TRBV25-1 CASSVGPRWGYSGYGYTF TGTGCCAGCAGTGTCGGGCCTCGGTGGGGCTACTCTGGCTATGGCTACACCTTC
. TRBJ1-5 . TRBV27 CASGQPQHF TGTGCCAGCGGGCAGCCCCAGCATTTT
. TRBJ2-5 . TRBV5-5 CASSPGPSETQYF TGTGCCAGCAGCCCCGGACCTTCAGAGACCCAGTACTTC
. TRBJ2-5 many TRBV27 CASSSFGTSQETQYF TGTGCCAGCAGTTCCTTTGGGACCTCGCAAGAGACCCAGTACTTC
. TRBJ2-1 few TRBV5-5 CASSFSQFSYNEQFF TGTGCCAGCAGCTTCTCCCAGTTCTCCTACAATGAGCAGTTCTTC
TRBD1 TRBJ1-5 . TRBV5-5 CASSFGTAFNQPQHF TGTGCCAGCAGCTTCGGGACAGCCTTCAATCAGCCCCAGCATTTT
TRBD1 TRBJ2-4 many TRBV14 CASSQAAGTGSDLAKNIQYF TGTGCCAGCAGCCAAGCTGCCGGGACAGGGAGTGATCTAGCCAAAAACATTCAGTACTTC
. TRBJ2-1 many TRBV2 CASSVSERREQFF TGTGCCAGCAGTGTTTCTGAGCGTCGTGAGCAGTTCTTC
. TRBJ2-5 many TRBV7-9 CASSLAQGWETQYF TGTGCCAGCAGCTTAGCACAGGGATGGGAGACCCAGTACTTC
. TRBJ2-7 . TRBV24-1 CATSDCTTSVFPVYEQYF TGTGCCACCAGTGATTGTACCACCTCAGTATTTCCAGTCTACGAGCAGTACTTC
. TRBJ1-1 . TRBV2 CASSENGVNTEAFF TGTGCCAGCAGTGAAAATGGGGTGAACACTGAAGCTTTCTTT
. TRBJ1-6 . TRBV11-2 CASSPRARYSPLHF TGTGCCAGCAGCCCAAGGGCTCGTTACTCACCCCTCCACTTT
. TRBJ2-4 few TRBV7-9 CASSVGDNIQYF TGTGCCAGCAGCGTTGGGGATAACATTCAGTACTTC